One and the same sample provided the 21 T cell receptor beta chains below, sequenced in a study of blood T cell repertoires in COVID-19. Clones were sequenced by immunoSEQ multiplex PCR, and TCRdb holds only the in-frame ones, with some missing. The table shows over 130,000 clones, with less than 80% occurring only once. Source material: peripheral blood. The receptors shown here come from a woman of 80 years or more with active or convalescent COVID-19.

This chain connects TRBV10-2 to TRBJ2-5; weak D call: TRBD1 (5 bases). The CDR3 contains 15 residues. Germline values: CDR1 WSHSY, CDR2 SAAADI. The ends were cut back, 3 bases at V and 14 bases at J, with 25 bases in the middle. CDR3 bases: TGCGCCAGCAGTGATAGGGCGGCAACCGACAGAAAATATTACTTC. It is translated as CASSDRAATDRKYYF.

The chain recombines TRBV18 with TRBJ1-5; possibly TRBD1 for D (6 bases). Trimming took 4 bases from V and 0 from J, leaving 13 bases between them. CDR1 is KGHSH and CDR2 is LQKENI in the germline V gene. The CDR3 sequence is 16 residues long. The chain's CDR3 is CASSLGQKNSNQPQHF. CDR3 DNA: TGTGCCAGCTCACTTGGACAGAAAAATAGCAATCAGCCCCAGCATTTT.

This clone has at least ten counts. The rearrangement uses TRBV25-1 and TRBJ1-2, with D perhaps TRBD1 (5 bases). Trimming took off 3 bases at V and 5 bases at J, with 13 bases between the two ends. CDR1 MGHDK and CDR2 SYGVNS come from the germline V gene. The CDR3 runs to 14 residues. This chain's CDR3 is CASSELQGRYGYTF. CDR3 sequence (DNA): TGTGCCAGCAGTGAGCTCCAGGGTCGGTATGGCTACACCTTC.

The V gene is TRBV6-5, the J gene TRBJ1-2; 7 bases agree with TRBD1. J lost 8 bases, V lost 2 bases, and 8 bases had no gene match. This CDR3 is built from 14 residues. CDR1 is MNHEY and CDR2 is SVGAGI in the germline V gene. The CDR3 bases are TGTGCCAGCAGTTACCGCGGACAGGACGGCGGCTACACCTTC. Its protein is CASSYRGQDGGYTF.

The chain recombines TRBV5-6 with TRBJ2-1; 11 bases agree with TRBD1. Germline loops: CDR1 SGHDT, CDR2 YYEEEE. This CDR3 comprises 14 residues. J was trimmed by 8 bases and V by 5 bases; bases with no gene match: 6. Here the CDR3 DNA reads TGTGCCAGCAGTTTTGGGACAGGGGGAGATGAGCAGTTCTTC. Protein sequence: CASSFGTGGDEQFF.

This clone came up many times. This rearrangement joins TRBV27 to TRBJ1-2; possibly TRBD1 for D (5 bases). The CDR3 contains 15 residues. Germline V lookup: CDR1 MNHEY, CDR2 SMNVEV (reference sequence). Trimming pared 5 bases from V and 4 bases from J, leaving 17 bases between. The CDR3 reads CASSPQGKHAYGYTF. The CDR3 DNA is TGTGCCAGCAGTCCTCAGGGCAAACATGCCTATGGCTACACCTTC.

The V gene is TRBV29-1, the J gene TRBJ1-4; D is unclear. CDR3 length: 13 amino acids. Trimming removed 4 bases from V and 4 bases from J, with 10 bases in between. Germline V gene sequence: CDR1 SQVTM, CDR2 ANQGSEA. CDR3 region: CSVVGGVNEKLFF. The CDR3 DNA is TGCAGCGTTGTCGGAGGTGTTAATGAAAAACTGTTTTTT.

This rearrangement joins TRBV29-1 to TRBJ2-3; TRBD1 might be the D (5 bases). Germline CDR1 SQVTM, CDR2 ANQGSEA. The CDR3 runs to 15 residues. Trimming cost V 7 bases and J 0 bases, with 17 bases left between them. The CDR3 region is CSAITTGPSTDTQYF. Here the CDR3 DNA reads TGCAGCGCAATTACAACAGGACCTAGCACAGATACGCAGTATTTT.

This clone showed up just a few times. This chain links TRBV18 with TRBJ1-3; 7 bases agree with TRBD1. J gave up 0 bases and V 2 bases, and 10 bases lay outside the gene matches. This CDR3 contains 18 residues. Germline V gene data show CDR1 as KGHSH and CDR2 as LQKENI. DNA for the CDR3: TGTGCCAGCTCACCAGAGAAGGGGGCTCTCTACTCTGGAAACACCATATATTTT. Encoded protein: CASSPEKGALYSGNTIYF. Using reference TRBV18 and TRBJ1-3 for the parts outside the CDR3, the full variable domain is NAGVMQNPRHLVRRRGQEARLRCSPMKGHSHVYWYRQLPEEGLKFMVYLQKENIIDESGMPKERFSAEFPKEGPSILRIQQVVRGDSAAYFCASSPEKGALYSGNTIYFGEGSWLTVV.

The V and J genes are TRBV28 and TRBJ1-2; no clear D. V dropped 2 bases and J dropped 8 bases, with 12 bases sitting between them. This CDR3 has 13 amino acids. Germline values: CDR1 MDHEN, CDR2 SYDVKM. The CDR3 reads CASSLPPGVGYTF. CDR3 nucleotide sequence: TGTGCCAGCAGTTTACCCCCCGGGGTCGGCTACACCTTC.

This clone showed up just once. V is TRBV7-2 and J is TRBJ2-1; the D gene is possibly TRBD2 (6 bases). Trimming took off 5 bases at V and 7 bases at J, with 15 bases between the two ends. The germline V gene has CDR1 SGHTA and CDR2 FQGNSA. The CDR3 is 14 amino acids. Here the CDR3 DNA reads TGTGCCAGCAGCATACCGGGACTCATAAATGAGCAGTTCTTC. This sequence encodes CASSIPGLINEQFF.

The chain employs TRBV2 and TRBJ1-5, with 7 bases matching TRBD1. The CDR3 length is 14 residues. J was trimmed by 2 bases and V by 5 bases; bases with no gene match: 3. In germline, CDR1 is SNHLY, CDR2 FYNNEI. CDR3 sequence: CASSLDRGNQPQHF. CDR3 coding DNA: TGTGCCAGCAGTCTTGACAGGGGCAATCAGCCCCAGCATTTT. Variable domain in full (rest from reference TRBV2 and TRBJ1-5): EPEVTQTPSHQVTQMGQEVILRCVPISNHLYFYWYRQILGQKVEFLVSFYNNEISEKSEIFDDQFSVERPDGSNFTLKIRSTKLEDSAMYFCASSLDRGNQPQHFGDGTRLSIL.

The rearrangement uses TRBV7-2 and TRBJ1-4; TRBD1 might be the D (6 bases). CDR1 is SGHTA, CDR2 FQGNSA, per germline. The CDR3 runs to 12 residues. V gave up 1 base and J gave up 14 bases, with 11 bases separating them. The CDR3 DNA is TGTGCCAGCAGCTTAGAGGGACAAGCCCTGTTTTTT. It is translated as CASSLEGQALFF.

This chain uses TRBV2 with TRBJ1-4; TRBD1 matches at 8 bases. Per the germline V gene, CDR1 is SNHLY and CDR2 is FYNNEI. V dropped 3 bases and J dropped 8; count of bases not matched to a gene: 11. This CDR3 region has 16 residues. The CDR3 protein is CASSDRGRKIEEKLFF. In DNA form, the CDR3 reads TGTGCCAGCAGTGACAGGGGGCGCAAAATAGAAGAAAAACTGTTTTTT. The variable domain in full, with the rest retrieved from reference TRBV2 and TRBJ1-4, is EPEVTQTPSHQVTQMGQEVILRCVPISNHLYFYWYRQILGQKVEFLVSFYNNEISEKSEIFDDQFSVERPDGSNFTLKIRSTKLEDSAMYFCASSDRGRKIEEKLFFGSGTQLSVL.

The chain links TRBV7-3 to TRBJ2-7; 8 positions match TRBD1. The CDR3 runs 13 residues. J gave up 4 bases and V 6 bases, and 5 bases lay outside the gene matches. CDR1 SGHTA and CDR2 FQGTGA come from the germline V gene. In DNA form, the CDR3 reads TGTGCCAGCAGTTCAGGGGGCGGATACGAGCAGTACTTC. It is translated as CASSSGGGYEQYF.

The chain is built from TRBV7-2 and TRBJ2-5; D is unresolved. V was shortened by 1 base and J by 1 base, with 7 bases between the two germline ends. The CDR3 runs 14 residues. Germline V gives CDR1 SGHTA, CDR2 FQGNSA. CDR3 DNA sequence: TGTGCCAGCAGCTTAGGTCCCGGCCAAGAGACCCAGTACTTC. Translating it yields CASSLGPGQETQYF.

This clone was seen at least ten times. The J gene is TRBJ1-2, the V gene TRBV4-1, with D perhaps TRBD1 (5 bases). The CDR3 is 16 residues long. CDR1 MGHRA and CDR2 YSYEKL come from the germline V gene. Trimming took off 0 bases at V and 6 bases at J, with 17 bases between the two ends. This CDR3 reads CASSQDLRGGSDGYTF. CDR3 DNA sequence: TGCGCCAGCAGCCAAGATCTAAGGGGCGGGAGTGATGGCTACACCTTC.

The chain joins TRBV6-5 to TRBJ1-6; 7 bases are a match to TRBD1. The CDR3 is 14 amino acids. CDR1 and CDR2 from the germline V gene are MNHEY and SVGAGI. V was clipped by 8 bases and J by 7 bases; unmatched bases: 8. CDR3 amino acids: CASRPGTVNSPLHF. Here the CDR3 DNA reads TGTGCCAGCCGGCCCGGGACAGTCAATTCACCCCTCCACTTT.

The gene calls are TRBV24-1 and TRBJ2-7, with D possibly TRBD1 on 6 matching bases. Trimming took 5 bases from V and 2 from J, leaving 12 bases between them. CDR1 and CDR2 (germline): KGHDR, SFDVKD. The CDR3 covers 14 residues. DNA of the CDR3: TGTGCCACCAGTGCTGGGGGCCCAACCTACGAGCAGTACTTC. Translating it yields CATSAGGPTYEQYF.

The genes are TRBV19 and TRBJ1-1; D is uncertain. CDR1 and CDR2 (germline): LNHDA, SQIVND (reference sequence). Trimming shortened V by 4 bases and J by 0 bases, and 9 bases separated the two germline ends. The length of the CDR3 is 14 residues. CDR3 region: CASSTRQMNTEAFF. The CDR3 DNA is TGTGCCAGTAGTACCAGGCAAATGAACACTGAAGCTTTCTTT. The complete variable domain, with remaining parts taken from reference TRBV19 and TRBJ1-1, reads DGGITQSPKYLFRKEGQNVTLSCEQNLNHDAMYWYRQDPGQGLRLIYYSQIVNDFQKGDIAEGYSVSREKKESFPLTVTSAQKNPTAFYLCASSTRQMNTEAFFGQGTRLTVV.

The chain joins TRBV19 to TRBJ2-5; D unclear. In germline, CDR1 is LNHDA, CDR2 SQIVND (reference sequence). V dropped 1 base and J dropped 4 bases, with 7 bases sitting between them. The CDR3 covers 13 residues. CDR3 loop: CASSIAPGETQYF. The CDR3 nucleotides are TGTGCCAGTAGTATAGCCCCGGGAGAGACCCAGTACTTC.